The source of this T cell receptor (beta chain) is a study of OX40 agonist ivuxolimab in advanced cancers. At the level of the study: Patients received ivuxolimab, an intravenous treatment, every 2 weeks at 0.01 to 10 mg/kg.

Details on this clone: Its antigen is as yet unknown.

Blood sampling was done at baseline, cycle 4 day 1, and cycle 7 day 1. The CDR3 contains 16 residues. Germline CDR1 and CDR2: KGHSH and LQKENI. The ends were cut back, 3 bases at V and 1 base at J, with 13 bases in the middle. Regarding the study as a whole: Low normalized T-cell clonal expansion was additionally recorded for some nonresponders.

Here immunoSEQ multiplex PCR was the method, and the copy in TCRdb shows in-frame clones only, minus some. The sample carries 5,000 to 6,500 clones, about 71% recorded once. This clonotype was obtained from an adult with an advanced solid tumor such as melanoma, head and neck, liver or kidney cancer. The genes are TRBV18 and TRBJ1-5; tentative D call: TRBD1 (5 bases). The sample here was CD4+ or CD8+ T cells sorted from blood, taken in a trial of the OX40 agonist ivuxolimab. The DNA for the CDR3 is TGTGCCAGCTCACCCGGGGGTAGAACAAGCAATCAGCCCCAGCATTTT. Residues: CASSPGGRTSNQPQHF. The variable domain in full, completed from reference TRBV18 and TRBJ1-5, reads NAGVMQNPRHLVRRRGQEARLRCSPMKGHSHVYWYRQLPEEGLKFMVYLQKENIIDESGMPKERFSAEFPKEGPSILRIQQVVRGDSAAYFCASSPGGRTSNQPQHFGDGTRLSIL.